This TCR beta chain was recovered during a study of T cells after yellow fever vaccination. Germline V gene lookup returns CDR1 MNHEY and CDR2 SVGAGI. The CDR3 is made up of 12 amino acids. The ends were cut back, 8 bases at V and 3 bases at J, with 11 bases in the middle. This clonotype was counted only a few times. Its matching antigen is unknown. The 5'RACE template-switching step produced TCR cDNA and added a universal primer site and UMIs. TCRdb fed the 5' RACE reads into MiXCR, producing one record per CDR3 protein. The table includes 55,000 to 70,000 distinct CDR3 sequences, 6.5% detected once. Study findings and constraints: Faster peaking, at day 5 versus 15, marked a secondary response that was weaker. Abundant bulk-population clonotypes could contaminate the FACS-sorted repertoires.

The receptor comes from a man younger than 30 who received the YFV17D yellow fever vaccine. The V gene is TRBV6-5, the J gene TRBJ2-7, with D perhaps TRBD1 (5 bases). Sequences were derived from CD8+ T cells sorted from PBMCs, sampled 35 to 50 days after the first yellow fever vaccination. CDR3 in amino acids: CASQAGFYEQYF. CDR3 in DNA: TGTGCCAGCCAGGCAGGGTTCTACGAGCAGTACTTC.